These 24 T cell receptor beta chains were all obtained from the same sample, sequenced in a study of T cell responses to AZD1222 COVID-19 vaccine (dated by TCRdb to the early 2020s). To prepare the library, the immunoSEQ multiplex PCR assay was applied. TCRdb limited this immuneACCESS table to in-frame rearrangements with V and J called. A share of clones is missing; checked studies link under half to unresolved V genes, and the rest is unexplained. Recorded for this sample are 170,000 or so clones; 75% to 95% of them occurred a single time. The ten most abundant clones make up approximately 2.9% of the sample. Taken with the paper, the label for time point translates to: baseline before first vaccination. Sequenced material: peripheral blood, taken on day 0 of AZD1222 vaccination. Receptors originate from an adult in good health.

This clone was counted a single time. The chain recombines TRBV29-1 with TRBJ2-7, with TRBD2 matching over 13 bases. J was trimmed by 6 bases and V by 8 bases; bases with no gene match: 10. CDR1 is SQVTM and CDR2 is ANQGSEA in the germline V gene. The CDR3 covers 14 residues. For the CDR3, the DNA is TGCAGCACCTTGTCCGGGACTAGCGGGGTCGAGCAGTACTTC. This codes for CSTLSGTSGVEQYF.

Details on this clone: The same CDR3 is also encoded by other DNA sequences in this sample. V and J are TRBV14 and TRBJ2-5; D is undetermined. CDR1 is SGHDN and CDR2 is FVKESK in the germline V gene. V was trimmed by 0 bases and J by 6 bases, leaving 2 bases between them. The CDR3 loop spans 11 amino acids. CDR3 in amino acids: CASSQEQTQYF. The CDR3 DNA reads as TGTGCCAGCAGCCAAGAACAGACCCAGTACTTC.

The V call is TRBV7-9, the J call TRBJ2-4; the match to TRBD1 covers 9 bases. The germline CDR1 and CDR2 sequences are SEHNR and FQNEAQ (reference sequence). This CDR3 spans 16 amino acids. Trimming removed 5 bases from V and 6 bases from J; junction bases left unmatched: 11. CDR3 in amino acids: CASSEPGQGAANIQYF. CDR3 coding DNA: TGTGCCAGCAGCGAACCGGGACAGGGTGCCGCAAACATTCAGTACTTC.

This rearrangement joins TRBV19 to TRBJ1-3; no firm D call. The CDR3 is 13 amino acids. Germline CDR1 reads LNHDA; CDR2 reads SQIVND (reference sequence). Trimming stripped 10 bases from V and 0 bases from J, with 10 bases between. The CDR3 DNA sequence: TGTGCCACCAAACAGAGCTCTGGAAACACCATATATTTT. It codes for CATKQSSGNTIYF. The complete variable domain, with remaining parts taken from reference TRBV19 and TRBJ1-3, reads DGGITQSPKYLFRKEGQNVTLSCEQNLNHDAMYWYRQDPGQGLRLIYYSQIVNDFQKGDIAEGYSVSREKKESFPLTVTSAQKNPTAFYLCATKQSSGNTIYFGEGSWLTVV.

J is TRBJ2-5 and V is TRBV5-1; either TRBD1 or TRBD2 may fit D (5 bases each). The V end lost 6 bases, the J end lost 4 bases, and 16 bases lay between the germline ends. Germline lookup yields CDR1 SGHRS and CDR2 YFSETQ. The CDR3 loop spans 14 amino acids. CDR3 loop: CASTRQGAPETQYF. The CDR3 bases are TGCGCCAGCACCCGCCAGGGAGCCCCAGAGACCCAGTACTTC. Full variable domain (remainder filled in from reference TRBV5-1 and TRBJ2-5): KAGVTQTPRYLIKTRGQQVTLSCSPISGHRSVSWYQQTPGQGLQFLFEYFSETQRNKGNFPGRFSGRQFSNSRSEMNVSTLELGDSALYLCASTRQGAPETQYFGPGTRLLVL.

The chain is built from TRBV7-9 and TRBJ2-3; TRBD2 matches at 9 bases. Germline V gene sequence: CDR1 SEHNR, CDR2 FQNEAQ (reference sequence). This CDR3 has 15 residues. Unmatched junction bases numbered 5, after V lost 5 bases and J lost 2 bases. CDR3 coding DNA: TGTGCCAGCAGCCCTAGACTAGCGGTCACAGATACGCAGTATTTT. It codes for CASSPRLAVTDTQYF.

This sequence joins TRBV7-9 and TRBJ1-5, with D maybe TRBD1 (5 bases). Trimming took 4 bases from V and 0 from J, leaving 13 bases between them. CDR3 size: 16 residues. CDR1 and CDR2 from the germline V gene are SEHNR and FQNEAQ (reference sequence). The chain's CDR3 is CASSWGGDDSNQPQHF. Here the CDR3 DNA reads TGTGCCAGCAGCTGGGGCGGGGACGATAGCAATCAGCCCCAGCATTTT.

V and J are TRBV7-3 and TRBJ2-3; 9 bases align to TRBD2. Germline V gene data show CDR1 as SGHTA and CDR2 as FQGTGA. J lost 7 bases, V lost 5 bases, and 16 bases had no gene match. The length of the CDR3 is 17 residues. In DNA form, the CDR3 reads TGTGCCAGCAGCCGAAAGGGGGTTAGCGGGGGAGCTAATACGCAGTATTTT. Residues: CASSRKGVSGGANTQYF.

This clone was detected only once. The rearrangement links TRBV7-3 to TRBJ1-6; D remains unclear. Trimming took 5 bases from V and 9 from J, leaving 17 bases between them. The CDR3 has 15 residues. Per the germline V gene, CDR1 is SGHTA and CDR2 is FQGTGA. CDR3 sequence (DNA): TGTGCCAGCAGCGTTGACCAATACGGATCTTCACCCCTCCACTTT. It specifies CASSVDQYGSSPLHF.

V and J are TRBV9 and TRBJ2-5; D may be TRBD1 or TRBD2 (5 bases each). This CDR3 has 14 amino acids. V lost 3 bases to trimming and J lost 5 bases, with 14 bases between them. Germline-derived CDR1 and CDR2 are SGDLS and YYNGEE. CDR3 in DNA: TGTGCCAGCAGCGCTGGGGGTTCCAGCGAGACCCAGTACTTC. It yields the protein CASSAGGSSETQYF.

CDR3 protein: CAITPGTGVEEQYF. The DNA of the CDR3 is TGTGCCATCACCCCCGGGACAGGGGTTGAGGAGCAGTACTTC. The chain employs TRBV10-3 and TRBJ2-7; TRBD1 matches 10 bases. This CDR3 has 14 amino acids. Losses at the gene ends were 7 bases for V and 7 bases for J; bases not matched to a gene: 10. Germline values: CDR1 ENHRY, CDR2 SYGVKD.

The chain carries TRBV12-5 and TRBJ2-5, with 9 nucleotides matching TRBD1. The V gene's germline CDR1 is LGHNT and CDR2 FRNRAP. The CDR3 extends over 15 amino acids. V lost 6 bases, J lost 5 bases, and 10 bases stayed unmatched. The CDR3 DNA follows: TGTGCTAGTGGCCCCGGACAGGGGTATGAGGAGACCCAGTACTTC. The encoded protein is CASGPGQGYEETQYF.

CDR3 sequence reads: CASSVGTSSTSVYEQYF. The CDR3 DNA reads TGTGCCAGCAGCGTAGGGACTAGCTCTACCTCCGTCTACGAGCAGTACTTC. The rearrangement links TRBV9 to TRBJ2-7; 8 nucleotides align to TRBD2. CDR1 and CDR2 (germline): SGDLS, YYNGEE. CDR3 length: 17 amino acids. J gave up 3 bases and V 0 bases, and 11 bases lay outside the gene matches.

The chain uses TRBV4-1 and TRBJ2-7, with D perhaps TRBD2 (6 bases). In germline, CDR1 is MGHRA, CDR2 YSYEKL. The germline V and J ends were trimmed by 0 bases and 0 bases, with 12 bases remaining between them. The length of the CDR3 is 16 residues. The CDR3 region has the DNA TGCGCCAGCAGCCAAGATGGGGGGACCCTCTCCTACGAGCAGTACTTC. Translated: CASSQDGGTLSYEQYF.

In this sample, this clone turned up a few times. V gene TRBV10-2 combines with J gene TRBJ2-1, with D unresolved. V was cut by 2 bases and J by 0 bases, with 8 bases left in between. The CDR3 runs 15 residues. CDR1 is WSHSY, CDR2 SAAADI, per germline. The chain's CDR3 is CASSEEAGSYNEQFF. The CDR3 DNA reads TGCGCCAGCAGTGAGGAGGCAGGCTCCTACAATGAGCAGTTCTTC.

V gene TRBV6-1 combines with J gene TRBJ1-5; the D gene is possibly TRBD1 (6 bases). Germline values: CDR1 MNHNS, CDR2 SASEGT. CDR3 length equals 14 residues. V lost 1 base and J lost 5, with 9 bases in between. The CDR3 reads CASSEGGGDQPQHF. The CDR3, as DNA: TGTGCCAGCAGTGAAGGAGGGGGGGATCAGCCCCAGCATTTT.

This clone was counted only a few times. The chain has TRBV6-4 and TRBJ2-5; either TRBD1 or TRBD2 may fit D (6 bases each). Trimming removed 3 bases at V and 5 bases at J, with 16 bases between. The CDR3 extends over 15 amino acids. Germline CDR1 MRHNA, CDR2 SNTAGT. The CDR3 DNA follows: TGTGCCAGCAGTGAAAATGGGGGCGGAGGGGAGACCCAGTACTTC. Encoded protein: CASSENGGGGETQYF.

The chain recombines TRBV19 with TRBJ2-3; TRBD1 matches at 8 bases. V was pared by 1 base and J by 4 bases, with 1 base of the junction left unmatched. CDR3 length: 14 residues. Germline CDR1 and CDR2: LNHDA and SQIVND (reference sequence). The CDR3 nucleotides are TGTGCCAGTAGTATAGGGACAGGGCCAGATACGCAGTATTTT. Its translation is CASSIGTGPDTQYF. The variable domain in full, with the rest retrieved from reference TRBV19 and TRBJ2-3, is DGGITQSPKYLFRKEGQNVTLSCEQNLNHDAMYWYRQDPGQGLRLIYYSQIVNDFQKGDIAEGYSVSREKKESFPLTVTSAQKNPTAFYLCASSIGTGPDTQYFGPGTRLTVL.

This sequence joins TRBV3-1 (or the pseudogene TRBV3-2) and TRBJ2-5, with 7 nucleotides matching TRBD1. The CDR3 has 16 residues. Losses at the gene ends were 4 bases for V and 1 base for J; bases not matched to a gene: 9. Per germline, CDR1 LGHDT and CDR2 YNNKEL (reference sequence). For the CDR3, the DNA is TGTGCCAGCAGCCCGGGACAGTTCCTCTCCCAAGAGACCCAGTACTTC. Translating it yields CASSPGQFLSQETQYF.

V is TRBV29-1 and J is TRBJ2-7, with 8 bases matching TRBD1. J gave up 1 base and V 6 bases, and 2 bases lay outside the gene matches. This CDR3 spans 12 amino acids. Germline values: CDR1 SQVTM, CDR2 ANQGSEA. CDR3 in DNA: TGCAGCGTCAGGGGGCTTTCCTACGAGCAGTACTTC. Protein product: CSVRGLSYEQYF.

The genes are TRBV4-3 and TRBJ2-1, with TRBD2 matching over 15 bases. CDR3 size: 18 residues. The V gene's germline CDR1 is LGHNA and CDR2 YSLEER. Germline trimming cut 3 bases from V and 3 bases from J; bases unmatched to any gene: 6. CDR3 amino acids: CASSQRTSGGASYNEQFF. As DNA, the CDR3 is TGCGCCAGCAGCCAGAGGACTAGCGGGGGGGCCAGCTACAATGAGCAGTTCTTC.

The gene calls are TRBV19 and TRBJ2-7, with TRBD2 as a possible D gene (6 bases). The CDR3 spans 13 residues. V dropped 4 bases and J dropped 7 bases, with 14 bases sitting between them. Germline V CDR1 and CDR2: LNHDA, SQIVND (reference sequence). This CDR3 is CASSTRPGGEQYF. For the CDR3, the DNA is TGTGCCAGTAGTACCCGTCCCGGGGGTGAGCAGTACTTC.

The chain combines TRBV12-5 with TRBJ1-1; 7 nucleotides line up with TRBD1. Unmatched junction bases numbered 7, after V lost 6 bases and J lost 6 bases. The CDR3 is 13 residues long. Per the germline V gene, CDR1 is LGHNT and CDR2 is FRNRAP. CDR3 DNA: TGTGCTAGTGGGGAAGCGGGACAGCCTGAAGCTTTCTTT. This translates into CASGEAGQPEAFF.

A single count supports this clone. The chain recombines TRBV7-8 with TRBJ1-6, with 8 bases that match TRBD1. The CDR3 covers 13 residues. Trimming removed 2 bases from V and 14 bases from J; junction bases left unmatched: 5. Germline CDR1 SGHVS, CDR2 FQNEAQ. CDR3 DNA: TGTGCCAGCAGCTTATCGAAGGGACAGGCCCTCCACTTT. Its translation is CASSLSKGQALHF.